What follows are 9 T cell receptor beta chains derived from one specimen sequenced in a study of spatial heterogeneity in lung cancer. The study's findings and limits: Expanded intratumoral alpha and beta TCR counts tracked tumor mutation counts.

No cognate antigen is known for these TCRs. Regarding time point: sample taken at primary tumor resection. TCRdb re-analysed the 5' RACE reads in MiXCR, keeping a single row per CDR3 protein. This table holds about 13,000 distinct CDR3 sequences, roughly 4.6% found once. Sequences were derived from lung tumor tissue, sampled at surgery. The source is a male donor with early-stage non-small cell lung cancer.

The chain is built from TRBV11-2 and TRBJ2-5; maybe TRBD1 (6 bases). Trimming shortened V by 5 bases and J by 2 bases, and 12 bases separated the two germline ends. Germline lookup yields CDR1 SGHAT and CDR2 FQNNGV. This CDR3 is built from 14 residues. Here the CDR3 reads CASSPRDTQETQYF. The CDR3 DNA reads TGTGCCAGCAGCCCCCGGGACACGCAAGAGACCCAGTACTTC.

This clonotype was detected many times. The germline gene is not matched at one end of the junction; a read error may be the cause. V gene TRBV7-7 combines with J gene TRBJ2-3; 8 bases are a match to TRBD1. The CDR3 consists of 16 residues. Looked up from germline, CDR1 is SSHAT and CDR2 is FNYEAQ (reference sequence). The CDR3 here is CASSERTGKGTDTQYF. CDR3 sequence (DNA): TGTGCTAGCAGCGAACGGACAGGGAAGGGCACAGATACGCAGTATTTT.

Many counts were recorded for this clonotype. The gene calls are TRBV6-1 and TRBJ2-5; D may correspond to TRBD1 or TRBD2 (7 bases each). The CDR3 sequence is 14 residues long. Germline V lookup: CDR1 MNHNS, CDR2 SASEGT. Trimming removed 4 bases from V and 4 bases from J, with 13 bases in between. CDR3 nucleotides: TGTGCCAGCAGTGCGGCAGGGGGGGCAGAGACCCAGTACTTC. This translates into CASSAAGGAETQYF.

This clonotype was counted at least ten times. The rearrangement links TRBV2 to TRBJ1-1; tentatively, D is TRBD1 (6 bases). V lost 7 bases to trimming and J lost 1 base, with 13 bases between them. CDR3 length: 14 residues. Per germline, CDR1 SNHLY and CDR2 FYNNEI. CDR3 amino acids: CASIRMGANTEAFF. For the CDR3, the DNA is TGTGCCAGCATAAGGATGGGGGCGAACACTGAAGCTTTCTTT.

CDR3 bases: TGCAGTGCTAGGAGGAAGTCCGGGGAGCTGTTTTTT. Its protein is CSARRKSGELFF. The chain carries TRBV20-1 and TRBJ2-2; D is ambiguous. Trimming left V 3 bases short and J 6 bases short, with 8 bases between. The germline V gene encodes CDR1 DFQATT and CDR2 SNEGSKA (reference sequence). CDR3 length: 12 amino acids.

This clonotype was detected many times. The V call is TRBV29-1, the J call TRBJ1-2, with a possible D match to TRBD1 (5 bases). The V gene lost 3 bases and the J gene lost 7 bases, with 6 bases spanning the gap. Looked up from germline, CDR1 is SQVTM and CDR2 is ANQGSEA. CDR3 size: 10 residues. The CDR3 bases are TGCAGCGTTGAGGGACCTGGCTACACCTTC. Its translation: CSVEGPGYTF.

This clonotype was found many times. The chain links TRBV6-2 or TRBV6-3 to TRBJ2-5; D is possibly TRBD1 (5 bases). CDR1 is MNHEY and CDR2 is SVGEGT in the germline V gene. With 8 bases removed from V and 5 bases from J, the gap between germline ends came to 24 bases. CDR3 size: 16 residues. CDR3 protein: CASGLEDIGPWETQYF. CDR3 coding DNA: TGTGCCAGCGGCTTAGAGGACATCGGGCCCTGGGAGACCCAGTACTTC.

The V gene is TRBV20-1, the J gene TRBJ2-7; no clear D. This CDR3 is built from 13 residues. V was shortened by 5 bases and J by 0 bases, with 11 bases between the two germline ends. Germline assignment: CDR1 DFQATT and CDR2 SNEGSKA (reference sequence). In DNA form, the CDR3 reads TGCAGTGCTTTCAAGCCAAGCTCCTACGAGCAGTACTTC. Translation: CSAFKPSSYEQYF.

At least ten counts were recorded for this clonotype. The rearrangement uses TRBV4-1 and TRBJ2-6, with unresolved D. This CDR3 contains 15 residues. Per germline, CDR1 MGHRA and CDR2 YSYEKL. V was trimmed by 0 bases and J by 2 bases, leaving 5 bases between them. The CDR3 sequence is CASSQEATGANVLTF. The CDR3 DNA reads TGCGCCAGCAGCCAAGAGGCGACTGGGGCCAACGTCCTGACTTTC.